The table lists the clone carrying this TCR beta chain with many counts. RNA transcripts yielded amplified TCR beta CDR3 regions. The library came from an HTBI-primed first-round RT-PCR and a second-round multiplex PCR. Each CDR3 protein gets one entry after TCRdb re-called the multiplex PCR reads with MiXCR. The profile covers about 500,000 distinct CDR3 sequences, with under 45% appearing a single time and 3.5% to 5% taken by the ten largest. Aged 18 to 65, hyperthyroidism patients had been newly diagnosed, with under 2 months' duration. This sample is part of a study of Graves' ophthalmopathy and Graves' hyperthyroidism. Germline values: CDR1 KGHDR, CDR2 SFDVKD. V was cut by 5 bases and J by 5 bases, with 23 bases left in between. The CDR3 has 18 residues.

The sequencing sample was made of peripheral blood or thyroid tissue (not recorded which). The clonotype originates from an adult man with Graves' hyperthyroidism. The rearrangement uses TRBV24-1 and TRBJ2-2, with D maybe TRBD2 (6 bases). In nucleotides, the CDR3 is TGTGCCACCAGTGGCCTTGGCCGAACGGGACTTAAGACCGGGGAGCTGTTTTTT. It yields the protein CATSGLGRTGLKTGELFF.